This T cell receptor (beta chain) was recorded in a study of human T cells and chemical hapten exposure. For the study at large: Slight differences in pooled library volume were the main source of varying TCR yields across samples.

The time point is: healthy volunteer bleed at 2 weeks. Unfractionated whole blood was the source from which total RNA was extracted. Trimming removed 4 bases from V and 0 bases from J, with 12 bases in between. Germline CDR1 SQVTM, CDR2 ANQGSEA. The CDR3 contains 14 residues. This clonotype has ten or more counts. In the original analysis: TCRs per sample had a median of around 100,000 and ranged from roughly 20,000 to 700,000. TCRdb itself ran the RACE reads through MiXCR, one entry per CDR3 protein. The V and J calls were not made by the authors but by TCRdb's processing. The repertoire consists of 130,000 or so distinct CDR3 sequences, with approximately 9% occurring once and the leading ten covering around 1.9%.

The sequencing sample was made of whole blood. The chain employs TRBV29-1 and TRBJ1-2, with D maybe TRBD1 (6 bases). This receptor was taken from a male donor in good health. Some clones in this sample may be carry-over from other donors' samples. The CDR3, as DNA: TGCAGCGTTGGGGCACAGGGAGCTAACTATGGCTACACCTTC. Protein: CSVGAQGANYGYTF.